A single sample gave rise to the 5 T cell receptor delta chains below, sequenced in a study of gamma-delta T cells after stem cell transplantation. TCRdb re-called the RT-PCR reads using CATT. Of around 620 delta-chain clones listed, around 25% are singletons. Material: gamma-delta T cells. Every receptor here comes from a human donor. It is not recorded whose cells these are; they may come from a transplant donor.

Relative to its sample, this clone is medium-sized (0.01 to 0.1%). A far larger clone is only one base removed, so a read error is likely. CDR3 region: CALGELLPALGWGITDKLIF. In DNA, the CDR3 is TGTGCTCTTGGGGAACTCCTTCCTGCACTAGGTTGGGGGATCACCGATAAACTCATCTTT. The chain joins TRDV1 to TRDJ1; perhaps TRDD3 as D (8 bases). Germline loops: CDR1 TSWWSYY, CDR2 QGS. The CDR3 is 20 residues long. V dropped 0 bases and J dropped 1 base, with 24 bases sitting between them.

This clone appeared a few times. A much larger clonotype is one base distant, so this may be a read error. Other nucleotide sequences from this sample produce the same CDR3. The gene calls are TRDV2 and TRDJ3; 7 bases match TRDD3. Germline lookup yields CDR1 GEAIGNYY and CDR2 EKD. The CDR3 covers 14 residues. In nucleotides, the CDR3 is TGCGCCTGGGGGTACTTCGCTAGGGCCCGACAGATGTTTTTC. Its protein is CAWGYFARARQMFF.

This clone is labeled as large. Other nucleotide sequences from this sample produce the same CDR3. The J gene is TRDJ1, the V gene TRDV2, with 10 nucleotides matching TRDD3. The germline V gene has CDR1 GEAIGNYY and CDR2 EKD. This CDR3 contains 16 residues. The J segment lost 1 base and the V segment lost 3 bases, leaving 7 bases of the junction unmatched. CDR3 in amino acids: CACDPLGDKGTDKLIF. CDR3 DNA: TGTGCCTGTGACCCCCTGGGGGATAAGGGCACCGATAAACTCATCTTT.

As concerns this clone: Since a far larger clone is one base different, this is likely a read error. The identical CDR3 is also encoded by other nucleotide sequences in the sample. The DNA for the CDR3 is TGTGCCTGTGACACCGTATCACTGGGAGAGAACGATAAACTCATCTTT. This encodes CACDTVSLGENDKLIF. The chain uses TRDV2 and TRDJ1, with D maybe TRDD3 (6 bases). Germline V gene data show CDR1 as GEAIGNYY and CDR2 as EKD. The CDR3 totals 16 residues. Trimming removed 0 bases at V and 4 bases at J, with 17 bases between.

In regard to this clone: The protein held in TCRdb is that of a much larger clone and does not match this DNA's translation at residue 13, likely because of a read error; the protein shown is translated from the DNA. This rearrangement joins TRDV2 to TRDJ1; tentative D call: TRDD3 (5 bases). The germline V gene has CDR1 GEAIGNYY and CDR2 EKD. The CDR3 runs 21 residues. Trimming shortened V by 5 bases and J by 1 base, and 34 bases separated the two germline ends. The chain's CDR3 is CACAPLGGVREGYTLTDKLIF. DNA of the CDR3: TGTGCCTGTGCGCCCCTGGGCGGGGTGAGAGAAGGGTATACGCTCACCGATAAACTCATCTTT.